This T cell receptor beta chain was documented in a study of siplizumab effects on memory and regulatory T cells. For this clone: Its antigen is unknown.

Between the trimmed V and J ends, which lost 1 base and 0 bases, there was a span of 3 bases. CDR3 length: 13 residues. CDR1 is SGHDN and CDR2 is FVKESK in the germline V gene. Assaying covered 75,000 to 100,000 TCR templates per sample. Assay used: immunoSEQ multiplex PCR; TCRdb lists only in-frame clones, some missing. The top ten hold around 40% of the sample, which has 50,000 or so clones, about 92% seen once. Findings and caveats of the study: Treg origin accounted for an average of approximately 70% of mappable alloreactive CD4+ clones with siplizumab and roughly 25% in controls. A major contribution to the alloresponse seemed to be made by naive T cells, which seemed more diverse than memory cells.

Sequencing used CD8+ T cells sorted from blood. The V call is TRBV14, the J call TRBJ1-1; D gene unclear. The sequence came from a human donor in good health. This chain's CDR3 is CASSQVLNTEAFF. The CDR3 DNA follows: TGTGCCAGCAGCCAAGTTTTGAACACTGAAGCTTTCTTT.